This TCR beta chain derives from a study of blood T cell repertoires in COVID-19. Recovered status in Cohort 3 required two negative PCRs, clearance, or symptom resolution. This CDR3 spans 15 amino acids. Losses at the gene ends were 11 bases for V and 3 bases for J; bases not matched to a gene: 11. Germline V gene data show CDR1 as LNHDA and CDR2 as SQIVND (reference sequence). Original data processing: Amplification of reference gene primers was used by the study to estimate nucleated cell counts. Produced via immunoSEQ multiplex PCR; TCRdb's table is partial and in-frame only. V, J and clone size are taken as reported in that table, and D and trimming were inferred from the DNA itself. The sample holds 250,000 to 350,000 clones, over 75% seen once.

The TCR sequence derives from a woman between 18 and 30 years old who had recovered from COVID-19. The chain has TRBV19 and TRBJ1-5; 9 positions match TRBD1. The specimen sequenced was PBMCs or T cells enriched from blood (not recorded which). The CDR3 region is CASRTGANPNQPQHF. The CDR3 coding sequence is TGTGCCTCCCGGACAGGGGCGAATCCCAATCAGCCCCAGCATTTT.